This T cell receptor (beta chain) was identified during a study of cytomegalovirus exposure and HLA in healthy donors. The PCR had 60 Vbeta and 13 Jbeta primers. Produced via immunoSEQ multiplex PCR; TCRdb's table is partial and in-frame only. The sample comprises fewer than 250,000 clones, over 75% of which are singletons, and around 0.2% rests with the top ten. Looked up from germline, CDR1 is KGHSH and CDR2 is LQKENI. This CDR3 contains 15 residues. J lost 3 bases, V lost 1 base, and 5 bases had no gene match. The receptor was isolated from a girl aged 2-10 years in good health and CMV-seronegative. Sequencing input: PBMCs. The J gene is TRBJ1-2, the V gene TRBV18; 7 positions match TRBD1. The CDR3 reads CASSPRQGGDYGYTF. In nucleotides, the CDR3 is TGTGCCAGCTCACCACGACAGGGTGGGGACTATGGCTACACCTTC. Together with reference TRBV18 and TRBJ1-2, the CDR3 gives the full variable domain: NAGVMQNPRHLVRRRGQEARLRCSPMKGHSHVYWYRQLPEEGLKFMVYLQKENIIDESGMPKERFSAEFPKEGPSILRIQQVVRGDSAAYFCASSPRQGGDYGYTFGSGTRLTVV.